This TCR beta chain was sequenced during a study of T cell responses to AZD1222 COVID-19 vaccine. Regarding the study as a whole: White British people made up most donors, females outnumbered males, and clonal diversity was possibly underestimated. Spike-specific TCR breadth and depth went up after people got two AZD1222 doses.

With regard to this clone: Its target is unknown.

Only in-frame clones appear in the TCRdb table, and some are missing; sequencing was by immunoSEQ multiplex PCR. This table has 120,000 to 150,000 clones, around nine tenths appearing once. Trimming removed 5 bases from V and 4 bases from J; junction bases left unmatched: 4. The CDR3 has 13 amino acids. CDR1 and CDR2 (germline): MNHEY, SVGAGI. The receptor was derived from an adult who received the AZD1222 COVID-19 vaccine. The gene calls are TRBV6-5 and TRBJ1-2, with TRBD1 identical over 7 bases. Source: peripheral blood, taken 28 days after the second AZD1222 dose. CDR3 nucleotides: TGTGCCAGCAGTACCCGACAGGGCTATGGCTACACCTTC. It translates to CASSTRQGYGYTF.